This paragraph covers one TCR beta chain sequence. The CDR3 has 13 residues. The J segment lost 5 bases and the V segment lost 6 bases, leaving 6 bases of the junction unmatched. Germline V gives CDR1 MNHEY, CDR2 SMNVEV (reference sequence). This specimen comes from a study of blood T cell repertoires in COVID-19. In the study overall: There were acute and convalescent COVID-19 samples, and they came from the United States, Italy and Spain. T cells, B-cell-depleted T cells, or PBMCs supplied cDNA or gDNA.

In the original processing: Nucleated cell counts were estimated from reference gene primer amplification. Clones were sequenced by immunoSEQ multiplex PCR, and TCRdb holds only the in-frame ones, with some missing. The V and J calls and clone size come from that table; D and trimming were worked out from the DNA. The repertoire holds 120,000 to 150,000 clones, with about 90% as singletons. Sequenced material: peripheral blood. The chain uses TRBV27 and TRBJ2-7, with TRBD1 matching over 8 bases. The sequence derives from a man older than 75 with acute or convalescent COVID-19. This CDR3 reads CASRLAGGNEQYF. The CDR3 region has the DNA TGTGCCAGCAGGTTGGCAGGGGGCAACGAGCAGTACTTC.